This T cell receptor (beta chain) appears in the sequencing data of a study of T cell repertoires in cytomegalovirus infection. Overall study: Well-studied HLA-B-restricted epitopes and recently identified HLA-C-restricted epitopes of CMV were both used in the study. Indications of both CMV infection and matching HLA type were provided by public TCR beta signatures.

General study points: Adding up the frequency of public TCR beta families identified people who carried CMV plus the relevant HLA.

Points on this clonotype: Its antigen is unidentified. Its ends do not fully match the called genes, so a read error is possible.

In TCRdb, the reads were re-called with MiXCR into one record per CDR3 protein. This sample has 900,000 to 950,000 distinct CDR3 sequences, with approximately 31% found just once. Sequencing was performed on cultured CD8+ T cells from PBMCs, taken from culture after CMV antigen stimulation. This receptor was obtained from a human donor in good health (CMV status not recorded). Some clones in this sample may be carry-over from other donors' samples.

Here the CDR3 reads CASSLGLNSYNVQFF. In nucleotides, the CDR3 is TGTGCTAGCAGCCTTGGACTCAACTCCTACAATGTGCAGTTCTTC. The chain employs TRBV7-7 and TRBJ2-1; D might be TRBD2 (5 bases). Germline lookup yields CDR1 SSHAT and CDR2 FNYEAQ (reference sequence). CDR3 size: 15 residues.